This TCR beta chain was recovered during a study of cytomegalovirus exposure and HLA in healthy donors. Background on the study: Membership in the Caucasian-associated ancestry cluster was found for about 80% of fewer than 450 genotyped donors.

It was with 60 Vbeta and 13 Jbeta primers that the PCR ran. Repertoires were generated with immunoSEQ multiplex PCR, while TCRdb's copy carries only in-frame clones and drops some. The sample includes approximately 210,000 clones, approximately 79% of them seen just once. CDR3 length: 15 amino acids. The V and J ends lost 4 bases and 8 bases respectively, with 20 bases between them. CDR1 is LGHNA, CDR2 YSLEER, per germline. In this sample, this clone turned up once. Antigen unknown. General study findings and limits: A later analysis showed that HLA-associated TCR beta chains had undergone more clonal expansion than equally common others. Some V segments (TRBV6-2 and TRBV6-3 among them) were excluded as indistinguishable.

The chain carries TRBV4-3 and TRBJ1-2, with a weak D call TRBD1 (5 bases). Input material: PBMCs. This receptor was obtained from a girl aged 5 to 17 in good health and CMV-seropositive. CDR3 sequence (DNA): TGCGCCAGCAGCCCGGGGGGAACACCCCCTTGGGGCTACACCTTC. Its translation: CASSPGGTPPWGYTF.